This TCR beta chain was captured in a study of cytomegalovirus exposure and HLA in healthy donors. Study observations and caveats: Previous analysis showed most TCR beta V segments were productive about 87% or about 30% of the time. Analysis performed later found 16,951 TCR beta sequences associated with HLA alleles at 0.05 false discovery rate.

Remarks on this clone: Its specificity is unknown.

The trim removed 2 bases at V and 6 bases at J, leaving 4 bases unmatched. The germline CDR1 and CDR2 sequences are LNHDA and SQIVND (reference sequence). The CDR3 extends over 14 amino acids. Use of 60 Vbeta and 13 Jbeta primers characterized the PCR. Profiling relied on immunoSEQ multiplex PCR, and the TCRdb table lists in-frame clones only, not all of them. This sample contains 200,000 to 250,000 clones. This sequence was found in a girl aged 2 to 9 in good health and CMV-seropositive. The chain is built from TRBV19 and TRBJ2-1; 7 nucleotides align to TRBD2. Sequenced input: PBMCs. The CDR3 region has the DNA TGTGCCAGTAGTATAATCGGGGAGGGCAATGAGCAGTTCTTC. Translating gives CASSIIGEGNEQFF. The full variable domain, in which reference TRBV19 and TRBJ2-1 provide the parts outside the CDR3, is DGGITQSPKYLFRKEGQNVTLSCEQNLNHDAMYWYRQDPGQGLRLIYYSQIVNDFQKGDIAEGYSVSREKKESFPLTVTSAQKNPTAFYLCASSIIGEGNEQFFGPGTRLTVL.